The rows below give T cell receptor beta chains drawn from one sample of a study of cytomegalovirus exposure and HLA in healthy donors. Some clones are missing from TCRdb's copy, which holds only in-frame ones; the method was immunoSEQ multiplex PCR. The profile covers 160,000 or so clones, with roughly 77% appearing a single time and 4.7% taken by the ten largest. The material sequenced was PBMCs. All receptors derive from a man aged 18 to 29 in good health and CMV-seropositive. Both conserved end residues are part of each CDR3. D genes are given only for firm matches. Clone size, where shown, is once, few, many, or a class for clones that have expanded.

TRBJ2-1	TRBV2	TRBD2	-	CASSSSGSSYNEQFF	TGTGCCAGCAGTTCTAGCGGCAGTTCCTACAATGAGCAGTTCTTC
TRBJ2-1	TRBV10-3	TRBD1	-	CAISGAQGAEAVNEQFF	TGTGCCATCAGTGGGGCCCAGGGGGCTGAGGCGGTCAATGAGCAGTTCTTC
TRBJ1-1	TRBV29-1	-	-	CSAGRELSTEAFF	TGCAGCGCCGGGAGGGAATTGAGCACTGAAGCTTTCTTT
TRBJ1-3	TRBV7-8	-	-	CASSLGQASGNTIYF	TGTGCCAGCAGCTTAGGTCAGGCCTCTGGAAACACCATATATTTT
TRBJ1-1	TRBV30	-	once	CAWSEAVPTNTEAFF	TGTGCCTGGAGTGAGGCGGTACCTACGAACACTGAAGCTTTCTTT
TRBJ2-3	TRBV2	TRBD1	once	CASRPRGRGTDTQYF	TGTGCCAGCAGGCCCAGGGGGCGCGGCACAGATACGCAGTATTTT
TRBJ2-4	TRBV7-2	-	-	CASSFGEKGIQYF	TGTGCCAGCAGCTTCGGAGAAAAAGGCATTCAGTACTTC
TRBJ1-1	TRBV5-6	-	-	CASSIAGRAFEAFF	TGTGCCAGCAGCATCGCTGGCAGGGCCTTTGAAGCTTTCTTT
TRBJ2-5	TRBV28	-	-	CASSGIDLGETQYF	TGTGCCAGCAGTGGAATAGACCTCGGGGAGACCCAGTACTTC
TRBJ2-2	TRBV30	-	-	CAWSSQSTGELFF	TGTGCCTGGAGTTCCCAGTCCACCGGGGAGCTGTTTTTT
TRBJ1-1	TRBV6-5	TRBD1	-	CASSYLDRASGAFF	TGTGCCAGCAGTTACTTGGACAGGGCTAGTGGAGCTTTCTTT
TRBJ1-1	TRBV7-8	-	once	CASSLAGWEGLLTEAFF	TGTGCCAGCAGCTTAGCCGGGTGGGAGGGGCTCCTCACTGAAGCTTTCTTT
TRBJ2-1	TRBV6-4	TRBD2	few	CASSDSLAGGNEQFF	TGTGCCAGCAGTGACTCACTAGCGGGAGGCAATGAGCAGTTCTTC
TRBJ2-5	TRBV6-1	TRBD1	once	CASDRGHETQYF	TGTGCCAGCGACAGGGGGCATGAGACCCAGTACTTC
TRBJ1-1	TRBV5-5	-	-	CASSWLMNTEAFF	TGTGCCAGCAGCTGGCTCATGAACACTGAAGCTTTCTTT
TRBJ2-3	TRBV30	TRBD2	-	CAWRLAGAYSTDTQYF	TGTGCTTGGAGACTAGCGGGGGCCTATAGCACAGATACGCAGTATTTT
TRBJ1-1	TRBV19	TRBD1	-	CASLTGGRTEAFF	TGTGCCAGTTTGACAGGGGGGAGGACTGAAGCTTTCTTT
TRBJ2-3	TRBV19	-	-	CASSGDSTDTQYF	TGTGCCAGTAGTGGAGATAGCACAGATACGCAGTATTTT
TRBJ1-2	TRBV29-1	-	once	CSVEGVGYVYTF	TGCAGCGTTGAAGGGGTCGGGTATGTCTACACCTTC
TRBJ1-1	TRBV10-1	-	-	CASRASGPKTEAFF	TGCGCCAGCAGAGCCAGCGGGCCGAAAACTGAAGCTTTCTTT
TRBJ1-1	TRBV4-2	-	-	CASSENQNTEAFF	TGTGCCAGCAGCGAGAATCAAAACACTGAAGCTTTCTTT
TRBJ1-2	TRBV5-1	-	-	CASSLESSYGYTF	TGCGCCAGCAGCTTGGAATCCAGCTATGGCTACACCTTC